This T cell receptor beta chain appears in the sequencing data of a study of shared clonotypes between healthy human individuals. This CDR3 is 15 amino acids long. The germline V gene has CDR1 MNHGY and CDR2 SVAAGI. J was trimmed by 6 bases and V by 3 bases; bases with no gene match: 7. This clone came up many times. The table came from immunoSEQ multiplex PCR; TCRdb's copy has only in-frame clones and leaves some out. In the table there are fewer than 650,000 clones, roughly 79% of which are singletons. The clonotype was recovered from a middle-aged woman in good health. Some clones in this sample may be carry-over from other donors' samples. This chain joins TRBV6-9 and TRBJ2-1, with 8 bases that match TRBD2. Specimen: PBMCs. The CDR3 nucleotides read TGTGCCAGCAGTTACAGGCGGGAGGTTCCCAATGAGCAGTTCTTC. Residues: CASSYRREVPNEQFF.